This entry is about one T cell receptor (beta chain). The data stem from a study of blood T cell repertoires in COVID-19. This CDR3 comprises 13 residues. V shed 7 bases and J shed 7 bases, with 11 bases lying between them. Sequencing was performed with immunoSEQ multiplex PCR; in TCRdb, only in-frame clones are kept and a portion is missing. The sample lists 170,000 or so clones, just over 85% occurring once. The rearrangement joins TRBV12-3 or TRBV12-4 to TRBJ1-6; D perhaps matches TRBD1 (6 bases). The origin of this receptor is a man in his fifties with active or convalescent COVID-19. The sequenced sample was peripheral blood. Here the CDR3 reads CASKGQTNSPLHF. The CDR3 DNA is TGTGCCAGCAAAGGACAGACCAATTCACCCCTCCACTTT.